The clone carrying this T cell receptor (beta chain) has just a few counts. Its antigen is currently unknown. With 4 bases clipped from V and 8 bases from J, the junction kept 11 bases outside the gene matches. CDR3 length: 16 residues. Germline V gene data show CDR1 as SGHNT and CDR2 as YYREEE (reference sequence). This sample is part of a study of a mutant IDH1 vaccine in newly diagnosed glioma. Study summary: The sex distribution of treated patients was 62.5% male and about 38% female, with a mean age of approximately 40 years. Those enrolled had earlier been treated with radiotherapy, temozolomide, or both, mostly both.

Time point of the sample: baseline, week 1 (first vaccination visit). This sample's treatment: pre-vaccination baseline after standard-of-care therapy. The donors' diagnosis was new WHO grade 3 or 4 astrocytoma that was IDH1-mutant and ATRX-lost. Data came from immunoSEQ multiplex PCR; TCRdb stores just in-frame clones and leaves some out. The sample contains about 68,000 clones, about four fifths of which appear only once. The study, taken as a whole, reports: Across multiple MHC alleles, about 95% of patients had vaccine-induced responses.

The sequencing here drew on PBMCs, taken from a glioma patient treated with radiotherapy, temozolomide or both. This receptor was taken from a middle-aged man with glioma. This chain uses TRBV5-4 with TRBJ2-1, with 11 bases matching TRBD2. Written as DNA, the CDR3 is TGTGCCAGCAGCACGATAGCTAGCGGGGGGCCGGATGAGCAGTTCTTC. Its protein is CASSTIASGGPDEQFF.